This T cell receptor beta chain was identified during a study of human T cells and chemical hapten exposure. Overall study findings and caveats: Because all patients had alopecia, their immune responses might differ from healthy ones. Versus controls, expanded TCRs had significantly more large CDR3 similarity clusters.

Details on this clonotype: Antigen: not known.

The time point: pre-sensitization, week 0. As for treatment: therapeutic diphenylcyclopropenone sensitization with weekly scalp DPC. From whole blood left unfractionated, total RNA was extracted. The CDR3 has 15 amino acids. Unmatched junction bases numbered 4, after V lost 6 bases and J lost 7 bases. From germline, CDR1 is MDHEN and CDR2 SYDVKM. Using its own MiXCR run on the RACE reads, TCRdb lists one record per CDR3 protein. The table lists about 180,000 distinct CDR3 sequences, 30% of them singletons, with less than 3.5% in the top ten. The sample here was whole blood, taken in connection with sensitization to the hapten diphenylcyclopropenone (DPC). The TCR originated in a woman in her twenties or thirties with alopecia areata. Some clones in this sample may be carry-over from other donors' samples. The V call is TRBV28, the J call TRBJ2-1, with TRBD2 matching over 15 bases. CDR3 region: CASSRTSGGVNEQFF. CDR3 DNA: TGTGCCAGCAGCCGGACTAGCGGGGGGGTAAATGAGCAGTTCTTC.